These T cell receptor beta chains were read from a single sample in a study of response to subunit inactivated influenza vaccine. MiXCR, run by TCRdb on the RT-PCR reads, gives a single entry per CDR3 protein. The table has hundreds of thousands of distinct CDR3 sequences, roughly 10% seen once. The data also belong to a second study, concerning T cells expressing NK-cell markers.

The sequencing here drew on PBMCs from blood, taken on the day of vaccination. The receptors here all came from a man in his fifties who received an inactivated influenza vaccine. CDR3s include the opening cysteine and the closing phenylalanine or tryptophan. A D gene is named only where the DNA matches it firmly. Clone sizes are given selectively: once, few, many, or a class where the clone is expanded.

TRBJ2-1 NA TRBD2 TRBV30 CAWRPGLADNEQFF TGTGCCTGGAGGCCGGGACTAGCAGATAATGAGCAGTTCTTC
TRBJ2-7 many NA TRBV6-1 CASSGTATYEQYF TGTGCCAGCAGCGGTACAGCCACCTACGAGCAGTACTTC
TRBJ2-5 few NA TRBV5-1 CASSLAIRREEETQYF TGCGCCAGCAGCTTGGCTATAAGACGTGAGGAAGAGACCCAGTACTTC
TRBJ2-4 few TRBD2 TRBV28 CASGPRGLAGVPKNIQYF TGTGCCAGCGGCCCACGGGGACTAGCGGGAGTACCCAAAAACATTCAGTACTTC
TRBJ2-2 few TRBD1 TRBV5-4 CASSPTGEPGELFF TGTGCCAGCAGCCCGACAGGGGAACCCGGGGAGCTGTTTTTT
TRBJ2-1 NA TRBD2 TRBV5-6 CASSPPTGTSTREQFF TGTGCCAGCAGCCCGCCCACAGGGACTAGTACGAGGGAGCAGTTCTTC
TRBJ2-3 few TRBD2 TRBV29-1 CSVEDWGGLAGWDTQYF TGCAGCGTTGAAGATTGGGGGGGACTAGCGGGATGGGATACGCAGTATTTT
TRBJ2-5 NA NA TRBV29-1 CSVEDLWGLQETQYF TGCAGCGTTGAAGATCTGTGGGGTCTGCAAGAGACCCAGTACTTC
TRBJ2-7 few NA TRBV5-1 CASSQTQGPYEQYF TGCGCCAGCAGCCAAACACAGGGCCCCTACGAGCAGTACTTC
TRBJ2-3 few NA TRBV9 CASSVGGHDTQYF TGTGCCAGCAGCGTAGGGGGGCACGATACGCAGTATTTT
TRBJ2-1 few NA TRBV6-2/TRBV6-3 CASSYSKGRIRTYNEQFF TGTGCCAGCAGTTACTCGAAAGGGAGGATAAGGACCTACAATGAGCAGTTCTTC
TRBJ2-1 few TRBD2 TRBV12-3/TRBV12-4 CASSFGGVASYNEQFF TGTGCCAGCAGTTTTGGGGGGGTTGCTTCCTACAATGAGCAGTTCTTC
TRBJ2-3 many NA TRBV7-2 CASSLGQITDTQYF TGTGCCAGCAGCCTCGGACAGATCACAGATACGCAGTATTTT
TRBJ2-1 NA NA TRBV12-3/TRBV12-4 CASSLRGRGRVSYNEQFF TGTGCCAGCAGTTTAAGGGGTCGGGGCAGGGTGTCCTACAATGAGCAGTTCTTC
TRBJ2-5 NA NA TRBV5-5 CASSLASGVYLTQYF TGTGCCAGCAGCTTGGCCTCAGGGGTCTATTTGACCCAGTACTTC
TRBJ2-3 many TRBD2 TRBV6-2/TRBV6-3 CASRMGGPNTQYF TGTGCCAGCAGAATGGGAGGGCCAAATACGCAGTATTTT
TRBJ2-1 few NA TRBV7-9 CASSPRGGPDNEQFF TGTGCCAGCAGCCCTAGGGGGGGTCCTGACAATGAGCAGTTCTTC
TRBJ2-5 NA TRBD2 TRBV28 CASIRLGGEETQYF TGTGCCAGCATCCGGCTCGGGGGGGAAGAGACCCAGTACTTC
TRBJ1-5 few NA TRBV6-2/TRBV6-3 CASSLQGGLNNQPQHF TGTGCCAGCAGCTTACAAGGGGGTCTGAACAATCAGCCCCAGCATTTT
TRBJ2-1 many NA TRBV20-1 CSARDHWRSRYNEQFF TGCAGTGCTAGAGATCATTGGCGGAGTCGCTACAATGAGCAGTTCTTC
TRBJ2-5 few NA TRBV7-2 CASSPHTQETQYF TGTGCCAGCAGCCCCCACACTCAAGAGACCCAGTACTTC
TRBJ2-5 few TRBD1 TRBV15 CATSRDQGAETQYF TGTGCCACCAGCAGAGATCAGGGGGCAGAGACCCAGTACTTC
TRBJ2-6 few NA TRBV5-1 CASSLDGATGANVLTF TGCGCCAGCAGCTTGGACGGGGCAACTGGGGCCAACGTCCTGACTTTC
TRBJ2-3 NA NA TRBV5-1 CASSLIQWPTDTQYF TGCGCCAGCAGCTTAATCCAATGGCCCACAGATACGCAGTATTTT
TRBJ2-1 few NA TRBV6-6 CASNRYSYNEQFF TGTGCCAGCAACCGATACTCCTACAATGAGCAGTTCTTC
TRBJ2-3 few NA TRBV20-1 CSAGTRADTQYF TGCAGTGCAGGAACTAGGGCAGATACGCAGTATTTT
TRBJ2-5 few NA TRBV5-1 CASSLAGRASQGLETQYF TGCGCCAGCAGCTTGGCCGGGAGGGCCTCACAGGGGTTAGAGACCCAGTACTTC
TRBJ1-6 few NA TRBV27 CASSWDGGSPLHF TGTGCCAGCAGTTGGGACGGTGGTTCACCCCTCCACTTT
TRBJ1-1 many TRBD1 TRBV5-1 CASSGTVNTEAFF TGCGCCAGCAGCGGGACAGTTAACACTGAAGCTTTCTTT
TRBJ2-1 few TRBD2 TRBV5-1 CASSLGGREEFF TGCGCCAGCAGCTTGGGTGGGCGGGAGGAGTTCTTC
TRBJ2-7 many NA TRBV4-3 CASSQEGGAGPSYEQYF TGCGCCAGCAGCCAAGAAGGAGGGGCGGGCCCCTCCTACGAGCAGTACTTC
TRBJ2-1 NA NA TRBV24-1 CATSDAQTGDNEQFF TGTGCCACCAGTGATGCCCAGACAGGCGACAATGAGCAGTTCTTC
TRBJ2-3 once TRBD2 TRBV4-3 CASSQELAGGLGTDTQYF TGCGCCAGCAGCCAAGAACTAGCGGGGGGGCTTGGCACAGATACGCAGTATTTT
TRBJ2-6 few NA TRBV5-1 CASSASAGANVLTF TGCGCCAGCAGCGCATCAGCTGGGGCCAACGTCCTGACTTTC
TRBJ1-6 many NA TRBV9 CASSVTGGRSPLHF TGTGCCAGCAGCGTAACGGGGGGCAGATCACCCCTCCACTTT
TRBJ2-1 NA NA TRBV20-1 CSAALSSSYNEQFF TGCAGTGCCGCCCTCTCGAGCTCCTACAATGAGCAGTTCTTC
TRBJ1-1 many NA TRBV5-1 CASSLRAMGLNTEAFF TGCGCCAGCAGCTTGAGGGCGATGGGCTTGAACACTGAAGCTTTCTTT
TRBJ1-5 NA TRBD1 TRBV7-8 CASSSLRDRQRPQHF TGTGCCAGCAGCTCCCTCCGGGACAGACAACGGCCCCAGCATTTT
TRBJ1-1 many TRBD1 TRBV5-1 CASGLAQGRNTEAFF TGCGCCAGCGGTTTAGCACAGGGGAGGAACACTGAAGCTTTCTTT
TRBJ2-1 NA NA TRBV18 CASSPPVHEQFF TGTGCCAGCTCACCCCCAGTCCATGAGCAGTTCTTC
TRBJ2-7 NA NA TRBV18 CASRMRGDSSYEQYF TGTGCCAGCAGGATGCGGGGCGATAGCTCCTACGAGCAGTACTTC
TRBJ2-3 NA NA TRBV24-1 CATSDSQADTQYF TGTGCCACCAGTGATTCACAAGCGGATACGCAGTATTTT
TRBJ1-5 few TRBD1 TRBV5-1 CAGQDRVLGNQPQHF TGTGCCGGGCAGGACAGGGTACTCGGCAATCAGCCCCAGCATTTT
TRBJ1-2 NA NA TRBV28 CASSRGLGDYGYTF TGTGCCAGCAGCAGGGGTTTAGGTGACTATGGCTACACCTTC
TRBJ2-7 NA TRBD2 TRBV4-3 CASSQDGTSGRAYEQYF TGCGCCAGCAGCCAGGACGGGACTAGCGGAAGGGCCTACGAGCAGTACTTC
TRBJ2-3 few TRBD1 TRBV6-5 CASSYGQGVLADTQYF TGTGCCAGCAGTTACGGACAGGGAGTTTTAGCAGATACGCAGTATTTT
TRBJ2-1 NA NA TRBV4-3 CASSQDLGINEQFF TGCGCCAGCAGCCAAGATCTAGGAATCAATGAGCAGTTCTTC